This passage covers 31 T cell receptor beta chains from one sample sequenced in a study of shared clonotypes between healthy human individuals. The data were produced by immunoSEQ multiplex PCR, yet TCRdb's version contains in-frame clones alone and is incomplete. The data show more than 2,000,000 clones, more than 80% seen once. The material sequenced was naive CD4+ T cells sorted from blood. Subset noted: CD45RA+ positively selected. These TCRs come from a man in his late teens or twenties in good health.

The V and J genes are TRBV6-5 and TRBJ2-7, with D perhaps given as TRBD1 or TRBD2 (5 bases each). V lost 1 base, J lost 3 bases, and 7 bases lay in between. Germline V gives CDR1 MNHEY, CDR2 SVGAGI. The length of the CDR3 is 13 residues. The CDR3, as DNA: TGTGCCAGCAGTTACTTGAGGGGCTACGAGCAGTACTTC. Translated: CASSYLRGYEQYF.

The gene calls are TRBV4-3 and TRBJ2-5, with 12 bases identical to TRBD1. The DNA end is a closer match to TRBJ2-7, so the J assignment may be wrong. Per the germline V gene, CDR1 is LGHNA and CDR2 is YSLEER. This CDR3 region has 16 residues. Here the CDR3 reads CASSLSMGQGAYEQYF. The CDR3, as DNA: TGCGCCAGCAGCCTCTCAATGGGACAGGGGGCGTACGAGCAGTACTTC.

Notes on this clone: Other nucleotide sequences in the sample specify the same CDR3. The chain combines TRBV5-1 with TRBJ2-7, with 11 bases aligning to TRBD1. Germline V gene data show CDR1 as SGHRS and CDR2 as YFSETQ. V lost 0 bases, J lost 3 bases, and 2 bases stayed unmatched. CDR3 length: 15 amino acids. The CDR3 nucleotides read TGCGCCAGCAGCTTGGTAGGGACAGGGGGCTACGAGCAGTACTTC. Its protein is CASSLVGTGGYEQYF.

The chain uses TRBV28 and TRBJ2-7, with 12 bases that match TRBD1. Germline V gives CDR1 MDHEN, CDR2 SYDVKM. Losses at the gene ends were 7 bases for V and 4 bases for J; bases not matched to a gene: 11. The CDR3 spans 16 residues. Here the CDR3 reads CASNRDRGRMEYEQYF. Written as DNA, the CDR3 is TGTGCCAGCAACCGGGACAGGGGGCGAATGGAGTACGAGCAGTACTTC.

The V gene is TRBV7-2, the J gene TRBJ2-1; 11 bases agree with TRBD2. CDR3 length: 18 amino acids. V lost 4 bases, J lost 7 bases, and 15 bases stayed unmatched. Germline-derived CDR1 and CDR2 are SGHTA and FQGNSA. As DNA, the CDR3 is TGTGCCAGCAGCTGGACCCACCTGCGTAGCGGGAGGGCGAATGAGCAGTTCTTC. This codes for CASSWTHLRSGRANEQFF. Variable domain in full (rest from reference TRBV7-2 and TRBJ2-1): GAGVSQSPSNKVTEKGKDVELRCDPISGHTALYWYRQSLGQGLEFLIYFQGNSAPDKSGLPSDRFSAERTGGSVSTLTIQRTQQEDSAVYLCASSWTHLRSGRANEQFFGPGTRLTVL.

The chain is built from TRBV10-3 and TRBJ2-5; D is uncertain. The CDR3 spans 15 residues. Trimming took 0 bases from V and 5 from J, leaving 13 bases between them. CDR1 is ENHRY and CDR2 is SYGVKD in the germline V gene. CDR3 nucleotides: TGTGCCATCAGTGAGTCAATGGGGTCCAGCGAGACCCAGTACTTC. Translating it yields CAISESMGSSETQYF.

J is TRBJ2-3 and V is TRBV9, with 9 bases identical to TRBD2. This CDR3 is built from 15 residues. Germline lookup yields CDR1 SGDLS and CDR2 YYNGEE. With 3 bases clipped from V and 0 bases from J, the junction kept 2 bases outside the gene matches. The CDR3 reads CASSGTSVSTDTQYF. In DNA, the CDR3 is TGTGCCAGCAGCGGGACTAGCGTGAGCACAGATACGCAGTATTTT.

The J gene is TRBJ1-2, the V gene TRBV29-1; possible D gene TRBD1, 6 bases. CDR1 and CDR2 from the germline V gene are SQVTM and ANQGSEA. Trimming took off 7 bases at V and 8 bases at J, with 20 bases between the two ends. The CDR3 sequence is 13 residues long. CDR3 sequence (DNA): TGCAGCGGGGGGCCCGGGATAGTAGAGGGCTACACCTTC. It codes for CSGGPGIVEGYTF.

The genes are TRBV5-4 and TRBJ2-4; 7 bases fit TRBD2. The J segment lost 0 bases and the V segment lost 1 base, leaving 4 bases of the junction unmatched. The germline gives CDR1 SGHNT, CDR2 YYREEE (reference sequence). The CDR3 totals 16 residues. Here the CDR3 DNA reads TGTGCCAGCAGCTTGCGGGAGGCACTAGCCAAAAACATTCAGTACTTC. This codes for CASSLREALAKNIQYF.

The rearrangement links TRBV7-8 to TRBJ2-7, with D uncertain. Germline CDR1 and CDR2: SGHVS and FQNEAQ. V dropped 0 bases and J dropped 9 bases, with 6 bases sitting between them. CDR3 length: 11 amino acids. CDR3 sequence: CASSLAELQYF. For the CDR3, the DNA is TGTGCCAGCAGCTTAGCTGAACTGCAGTACTTC.

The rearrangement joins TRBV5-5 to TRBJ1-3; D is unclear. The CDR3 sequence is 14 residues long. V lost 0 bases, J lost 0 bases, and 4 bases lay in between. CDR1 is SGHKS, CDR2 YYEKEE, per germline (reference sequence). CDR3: CASSLVHSGNTIYF. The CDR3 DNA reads TGTGCCAGCAGCTTGGTGCACTCTGGAAACACCATATATTTT.

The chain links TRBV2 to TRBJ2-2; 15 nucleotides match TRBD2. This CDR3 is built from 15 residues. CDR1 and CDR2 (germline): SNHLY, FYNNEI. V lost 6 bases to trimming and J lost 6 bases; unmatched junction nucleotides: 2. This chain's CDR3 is CASRGTSGRPGELFF. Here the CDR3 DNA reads TGTGCCAGCAGGGGGACTAGCGGGAGGCCCGGGGAGCTGTTTTTT.

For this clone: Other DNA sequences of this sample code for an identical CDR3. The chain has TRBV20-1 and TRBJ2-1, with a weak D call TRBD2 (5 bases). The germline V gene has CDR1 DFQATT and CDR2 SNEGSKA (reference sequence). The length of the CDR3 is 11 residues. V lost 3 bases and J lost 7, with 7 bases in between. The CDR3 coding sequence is TGCAGTGCTAGCAGAGGGAATGAGCAGTTCTTC. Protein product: CSASRGNEQFF.

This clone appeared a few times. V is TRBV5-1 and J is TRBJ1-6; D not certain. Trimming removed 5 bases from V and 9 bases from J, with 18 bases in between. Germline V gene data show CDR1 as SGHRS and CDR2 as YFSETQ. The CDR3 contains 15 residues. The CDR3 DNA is TGCGCCAGCAGTCCTGCCGGAGGGAGGATTTCACCCCTCCACTTT. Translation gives CASSPAGGRISPLHF. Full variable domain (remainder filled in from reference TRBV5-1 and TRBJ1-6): KAGVTQTPRYLIKTRGQQVTLSCSPISGHRSVSWYQQTPGQGLQFLFEYFSETQRNKGNFPGRFSGRQFSNSRSEMNVSTLELGDSALYLCASSPAGGRISPLHFGNGTRLTVT.

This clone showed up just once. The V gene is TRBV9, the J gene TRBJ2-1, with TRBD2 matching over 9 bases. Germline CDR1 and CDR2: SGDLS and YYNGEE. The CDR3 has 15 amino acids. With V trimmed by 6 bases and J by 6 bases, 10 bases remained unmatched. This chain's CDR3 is CASTPGLAVLNEQFF. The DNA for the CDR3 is TGTGCCAGCACCCCGGGACTAGCAGTCCTCAATGAGCAGTTCTTC.

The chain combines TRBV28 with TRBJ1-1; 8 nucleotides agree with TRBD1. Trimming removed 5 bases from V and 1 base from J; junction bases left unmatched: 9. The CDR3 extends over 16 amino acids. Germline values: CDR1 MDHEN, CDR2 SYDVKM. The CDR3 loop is CASSLDRGFGNTEAFF. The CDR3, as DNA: TGTGCCAGCAGTCTTGACAGGGGTTTTGGGAACACTGAAGCTTTCTTT.

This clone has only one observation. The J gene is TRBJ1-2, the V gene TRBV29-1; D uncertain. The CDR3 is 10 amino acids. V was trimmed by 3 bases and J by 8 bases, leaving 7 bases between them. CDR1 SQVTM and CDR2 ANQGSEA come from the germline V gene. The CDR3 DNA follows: TGCAGCGTTGATGAGGTCGGCTACACCTTC. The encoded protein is CSVDEVGYTF.

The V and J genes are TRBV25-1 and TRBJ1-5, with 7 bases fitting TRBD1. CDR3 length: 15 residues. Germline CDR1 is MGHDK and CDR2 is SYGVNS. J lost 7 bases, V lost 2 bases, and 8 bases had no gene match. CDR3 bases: TGTGCCAGCAGTGAAGGGTCAGGGGGGGGGCAGCCCCAGCATTTT. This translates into CASSEGSGGGQPQHF.

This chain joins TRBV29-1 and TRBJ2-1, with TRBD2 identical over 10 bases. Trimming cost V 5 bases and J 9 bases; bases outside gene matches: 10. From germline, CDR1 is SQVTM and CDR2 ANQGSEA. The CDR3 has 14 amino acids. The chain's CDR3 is CSVQTSGRALEQFF. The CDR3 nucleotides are TGCAGCGTTCAAACAAGCGGGAGGGCCCTTGAGCAGTTCTTC.

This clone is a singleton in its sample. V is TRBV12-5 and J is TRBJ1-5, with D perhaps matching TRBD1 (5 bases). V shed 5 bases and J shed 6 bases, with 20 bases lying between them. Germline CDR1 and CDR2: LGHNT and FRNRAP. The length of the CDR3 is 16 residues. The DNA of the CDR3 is TGTGCTAGTGGTACGGGTGTAGTAGTGGGGGGTCAGCCCCAGCATTTT. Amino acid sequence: CASGTGVVVGGQPQHF.

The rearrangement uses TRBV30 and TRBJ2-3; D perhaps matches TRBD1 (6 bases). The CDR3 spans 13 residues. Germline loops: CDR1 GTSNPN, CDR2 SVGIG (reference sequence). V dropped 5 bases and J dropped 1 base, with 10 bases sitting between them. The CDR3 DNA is TGTGCCTGGTGTAGACAGGGCACAGATACGCAGTATTTT. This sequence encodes CAWCRQGTDTQYF.

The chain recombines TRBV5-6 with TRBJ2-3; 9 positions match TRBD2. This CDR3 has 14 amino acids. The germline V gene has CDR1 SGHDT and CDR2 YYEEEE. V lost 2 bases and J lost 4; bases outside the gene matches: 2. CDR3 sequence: CASSLGTSSDTQYF. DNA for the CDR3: TGTGCCAGCAGCTTAGGGACTAGCTCAGATACGCAGTATTTT.

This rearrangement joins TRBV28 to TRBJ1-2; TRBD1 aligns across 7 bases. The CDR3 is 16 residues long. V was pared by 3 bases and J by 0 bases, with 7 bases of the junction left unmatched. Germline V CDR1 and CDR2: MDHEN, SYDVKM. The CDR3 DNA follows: TGTGCCAGCAGTTTGGAAGGGGGCAGAACTAACTATGGCTACACCTTC. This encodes CASSLEGGRTNYGYTF.

The CDR3 reads CASSLGNIAGGGETQYF. In DNA, the CDR3 is TGTGCCAGCAGCTTAGGGAATATAGCGGGGGGAGGAGAGACCCAGTACTTC. V gene TRBV7-2 combines with J gene TRBJ2-5, with TRBD2 matching over 10 bases. The CDR3 sequence is 17 residues long. J gave up 4 bases and V 1 base, and 9 bases lay outside the gene matches. Germline assignment: CDR1 SGHTA and CDR2 FQGNSA. Full variable domain (rest looked up from reference TRBV7-2 and TRBJ2-5): GAGVSQSPSNKVTEKGKDVELRCDPISGHTALYWYRQSLGQGLEFLIYFQGNSAPDKSGLPSDRFSAERTGGSVSTLTIQRTQQEDSAVYLCASSLGNIAGGGETQYFGPGTRLLVL.

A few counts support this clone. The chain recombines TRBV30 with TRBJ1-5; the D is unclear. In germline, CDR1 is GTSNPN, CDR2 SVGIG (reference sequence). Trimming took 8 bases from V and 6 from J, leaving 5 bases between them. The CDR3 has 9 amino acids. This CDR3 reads CAPGQPQHF. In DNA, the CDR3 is TGTGCCCCGGGTCAGCCCCAGCATTTT.

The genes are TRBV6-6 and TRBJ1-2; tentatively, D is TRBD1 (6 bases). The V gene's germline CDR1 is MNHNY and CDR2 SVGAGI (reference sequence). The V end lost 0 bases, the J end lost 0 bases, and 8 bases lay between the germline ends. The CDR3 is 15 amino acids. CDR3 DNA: TGTGCCAGCAGTTACTCGAAGGGGGCTAACTATGGCTACACCTTC. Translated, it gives CASSYSKGANYGYTF.

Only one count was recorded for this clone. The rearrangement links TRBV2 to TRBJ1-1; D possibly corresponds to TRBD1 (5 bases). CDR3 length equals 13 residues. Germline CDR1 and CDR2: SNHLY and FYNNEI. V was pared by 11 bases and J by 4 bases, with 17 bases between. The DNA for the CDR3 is TGTGCCCCGGCGGGGCGGTTGGGCACTGAAGCTTTCTTT. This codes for CAPAGRLGTEAFF.

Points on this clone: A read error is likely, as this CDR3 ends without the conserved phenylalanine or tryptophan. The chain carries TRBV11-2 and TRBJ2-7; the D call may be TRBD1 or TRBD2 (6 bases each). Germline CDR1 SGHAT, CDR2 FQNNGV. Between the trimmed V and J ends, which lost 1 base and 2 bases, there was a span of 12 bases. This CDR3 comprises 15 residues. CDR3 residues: CASSLVGGGAYEQYS. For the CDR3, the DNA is TGTGCCAGCAGCTTAGTCGGGGGCGGAGCCTACGAGCAGTACTCC.

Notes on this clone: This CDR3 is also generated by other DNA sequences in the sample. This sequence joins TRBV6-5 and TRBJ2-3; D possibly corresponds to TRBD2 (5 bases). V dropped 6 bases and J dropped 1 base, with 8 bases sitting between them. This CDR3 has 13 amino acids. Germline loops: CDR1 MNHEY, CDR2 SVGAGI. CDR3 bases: TGTGCCAGCAGCTATAGCGGCACAGATACGCAGTATTTT. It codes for CASSYSGTDTQYF.

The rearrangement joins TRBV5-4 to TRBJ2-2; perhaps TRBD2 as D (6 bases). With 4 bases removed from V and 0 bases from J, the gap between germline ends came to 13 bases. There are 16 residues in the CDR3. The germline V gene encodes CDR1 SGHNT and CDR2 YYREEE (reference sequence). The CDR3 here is CASSPNGGPNTGELFF. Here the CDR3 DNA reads TGTGCCAGCAGCCCGAACGGGGGACCGAACACCGGGGAGCTGTTTTTT.

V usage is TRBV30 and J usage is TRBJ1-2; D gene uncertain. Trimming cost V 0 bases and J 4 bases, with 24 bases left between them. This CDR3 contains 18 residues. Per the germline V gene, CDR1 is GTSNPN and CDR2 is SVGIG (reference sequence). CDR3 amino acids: CAWSVLTHRAAGLYGYTF. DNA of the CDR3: TGTGCCTGGAGTGTACTCACCCACCGGGCCGCTGGACTCTATGGCTACACCTTC.